This TCR beta chain was obtained from a study of cytotoxic CD8 clonotypes in ibrutinib-treated CLL. Across the study: Response was recorded as partial in approximately 25 patients and complete in 2; at median 68 months, approximately 15 remained remitted and roughly 12 had progressed. Study conclusions and caveats: Clonotypes that were public were uncommon, and they contracted or stayed stable on treatment. Age-matched healthy donor levels were exceeded by baseline clonality, which tracked circulating CD8+ T-cell counts.

Of note for this clone: Its antigen is as yet unknown.

A 1 in 200,000 to 1 in 1 million T cell depth was the sequencing target. Generated by immunoSEQ multiplex PCR, the TCRdb table keeps only in-frame clones and is missing some. The sample has some 46,000 clones, around 73% seen once; the top ten hold about 13%. This CDR3 comprises 17 residues. The V end was cut by 6 bases, the J end by 1 base, with 20 bases between. Germline assignment: CDR1 SGDLS and CDR2 YYNGEE. This chain uses TRBV9 with TRBJ1-5; unclear D gene. The source material was PBMCs, sampled after 12 months of ibrutinib treatment. The clonotype comes from a human donor with chronic lymphocytic leukemia. The CDR3 DNA sequence: TGTGCCAGCAATGCCCTCCCGGGGTCTGAGAGCAATCAGCCCCAGCATTTT. Translation gives CASNALPGSESNQPQHF.